Each of the 7 T cell receptor beta chains below was sequenced from the same sample in a study of shared clonotypes between healthy human individuals. CD45RO-negative, CCR7-positively selected cells formed the naive CD8 fraction, excluding terminally differentiated effector memory CD45RA+ cells. Only in-frame clones appear in the TCRdb table, and some are missing; sequencing was by immunoSEQ multiplex PCR. This sample carries fewer than 1 million clones, around 96% of them seen once, and the ten largest clones take less than 0.3%. Material: naive CD8+ T cells sorted from blood. These receptors came from a man aged 25 to 40 in good health.

This chain joins TRBV12-5 and TRBJ2-7; possible D gene TRBD2, 6 bases. The CDR3 is made up of 15 amino acids. Trimming took 7 bases from V and 2 from J, leaving 18 bases between them. The germline V gene has CDR1 LGHNT and CDR2 FRNRAP. As DNA, the CDR3 is TGTGCTAGTGCCGGAGGGCCGGGGTTAACCTACGAGCAGTACTTC. This sequence encodes CASAGGPGLTYEQYF.

The gene calls are TRBV28 and TRBJ2-7, with 11 bases identical to TRBD2. Looked up from germline, CDR1 is MDHEN and CDR2 is SYDVKM. The ends lost 2 bases at V and 6 bases at J; junction bases unmatched: 6. The CDR3 covers 15 residues. The CDR3 sequence: CASSLALAGGGEQYF. Written as DNA, the CDR3 is TGTGCCAGCAGTTTAGCGCTAGCGGGAGGAGGCGAGCAGTACTTC. The full variable domain, its missing parts supplied by reference TRBV28 and TRBJ2-7, is DVKVTQSSRYLVKRTGEKVFLECVQDMDHENMFWYRQDPGLGLRLIYFSYDVKMKEKGDIPEGYSVSREKKERFSLILESASTNQTSMYLCASSLALAGGGEQYFGPGTRLTVT.

The rearrangement joins TRBV7-9 to TRBJ2-3; D remains unclear. The V end lost 2 bases, the J end lost 4 bases, and 16 bases lay between the germline ends. This CDR3 contains 16 residues. Per the germline V gene, CDR1 is SEHNR and CDR2 is FQNEAQ (reference sequence). The CDR3 nucleotides are TGTGCCAGCAGCTTACTTGCTGGTAGACCTGCAGATACGCAGTATTTT. Its protein is CASSLLAGRPADTQYF. The complete variable domain, with remaining parts taken from reference TRBV7-9 and TRBJ2-3, reads DTGVSQNPRHKITKRGQNVTFRCDPISEHNRLYWYRQTLGQGPEFLTYFQNEAQLEKSRLLSDRFSAERPKGSFSTLEIQRTEQGDSAMYLCASSLLAGRPADTQYFGPGTRLTVL.

The rearrangement links TRBV5-6 to TRBJ2-1; 8 positions agree with TRBD1. The CDR3 runs to 15 residues. Trimming removed 4 bases from V and 6 bases from J; junction bases left unmatched: 9. Per germline, CDR1 SGHDT and CDR2 YYEEEE. CDR3 in amino acids: CASSPPGQAANEQFF. CDR3 coding DNA: TGTGCCAGCAGCCCTCCGGGACAGGCGGCCAATGAGCAGTTCTTC.

This chain uses TRBV7-8 with TRBJ2-3; D gene unclear. Germline V gene sequence: CDR1 SGHVS, CDR2 FQNEAQ. The CDR3 totals 15 residues. Trimming stripped 6 bases from V and 2 bases from J, with 15 bases between. This chain's CDR3 is CASRPGGSTTDTQYF. DNA for the CDR3: TGTGCCAGCAGGCCGGGTGGATCAACCACAGATACGCAGTATTTT.

The chain joins TRBV4-1 to TRBJ2-7; D is possibly TRBD1 or TRBD2 (5 bases each). The CDR3 runs 15 residues. The V and J ends lost 1 base and 3 bases respectively, with 13 bases between them. CDR1 is MGHRA and CDR2 is YSYEKL in the germline V gene. The CDR3 DNA reads as TGCGCCAGCAGCCAAGGGGGGACGGACCTCTACGAGCAGTACTTC. Amino acid sequence: CASSQGGTDLYEQYF.

This chain uses TRBV11-2 with TRBJ1-3, with D maybe TRBD1 (6 bases). The length of the CDR3 is 15 residues. V shed 5 bases and J shed 0 bases, with 11 bases lying between them. The germline CDR1 and CDR2 sequences are SGHAT and FQNNGV. The CDR3 DNA follows: TGTGCCAGCAGCCTACAGGGCCACTCTGGAAACACCATATATTTT. Translated: CASSLQGHSGNTIYF.